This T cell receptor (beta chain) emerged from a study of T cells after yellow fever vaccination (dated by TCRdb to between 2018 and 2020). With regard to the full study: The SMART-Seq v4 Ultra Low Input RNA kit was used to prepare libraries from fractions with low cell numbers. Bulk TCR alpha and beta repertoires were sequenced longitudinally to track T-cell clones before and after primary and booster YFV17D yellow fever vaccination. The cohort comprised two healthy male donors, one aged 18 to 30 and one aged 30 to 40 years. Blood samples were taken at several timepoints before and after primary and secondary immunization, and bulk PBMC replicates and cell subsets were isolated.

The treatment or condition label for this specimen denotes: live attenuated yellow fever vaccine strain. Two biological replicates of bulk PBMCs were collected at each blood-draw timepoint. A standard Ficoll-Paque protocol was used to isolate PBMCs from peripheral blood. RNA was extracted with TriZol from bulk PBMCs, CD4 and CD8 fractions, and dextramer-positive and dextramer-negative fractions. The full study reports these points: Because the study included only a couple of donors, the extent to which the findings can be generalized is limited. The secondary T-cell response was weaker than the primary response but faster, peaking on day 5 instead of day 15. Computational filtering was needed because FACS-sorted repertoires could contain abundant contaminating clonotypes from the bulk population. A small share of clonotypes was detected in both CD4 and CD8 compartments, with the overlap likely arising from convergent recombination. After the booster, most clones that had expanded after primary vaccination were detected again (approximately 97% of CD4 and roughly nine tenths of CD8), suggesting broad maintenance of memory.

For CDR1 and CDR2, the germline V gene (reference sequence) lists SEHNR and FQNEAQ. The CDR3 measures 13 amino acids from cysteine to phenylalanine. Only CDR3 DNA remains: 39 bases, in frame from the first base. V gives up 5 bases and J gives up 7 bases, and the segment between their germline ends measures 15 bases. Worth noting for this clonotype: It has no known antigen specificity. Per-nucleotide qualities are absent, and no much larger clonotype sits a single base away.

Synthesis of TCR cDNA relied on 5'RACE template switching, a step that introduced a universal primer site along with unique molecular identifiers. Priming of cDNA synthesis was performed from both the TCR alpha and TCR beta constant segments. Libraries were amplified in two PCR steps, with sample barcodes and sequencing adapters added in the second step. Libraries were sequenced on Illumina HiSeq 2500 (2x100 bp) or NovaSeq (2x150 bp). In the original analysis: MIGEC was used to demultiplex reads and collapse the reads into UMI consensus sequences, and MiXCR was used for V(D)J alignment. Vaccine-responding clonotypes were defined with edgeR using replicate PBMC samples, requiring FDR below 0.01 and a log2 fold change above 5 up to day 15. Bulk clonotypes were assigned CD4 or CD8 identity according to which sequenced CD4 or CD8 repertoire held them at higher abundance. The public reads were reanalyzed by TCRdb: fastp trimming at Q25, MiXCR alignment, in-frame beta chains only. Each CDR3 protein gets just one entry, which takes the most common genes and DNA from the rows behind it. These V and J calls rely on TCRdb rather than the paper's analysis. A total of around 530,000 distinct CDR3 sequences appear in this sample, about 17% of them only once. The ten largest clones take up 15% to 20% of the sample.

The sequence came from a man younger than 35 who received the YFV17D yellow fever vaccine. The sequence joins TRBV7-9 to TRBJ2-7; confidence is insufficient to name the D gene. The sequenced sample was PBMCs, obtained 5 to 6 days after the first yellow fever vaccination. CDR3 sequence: CASSPRVSAEQYF. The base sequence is TGTGCCAGCAGCCCTAGGGTCTCCGCGGAGCAGTACTTC.